These 30 T cell receptor beta chains originate from one sample sequenced in a study of T cell repertoires in cytomegalovirus infection. In TCRdb, the reads were re-called with MiXCR into one record per CDR3 protein. Of hundreds of thousands of distinct CDR3 sequences in the sample, roughly 26% were seen once. The sequenced sample was CD8+ T cells from PBMCs. The origin of the receptors is a human donor in good health (CMV status not recorded). Some clones in this sample may be carry-over from other donors' samples.

This clonotype was picked up many times. This chain connects TRBV7-9 to TRBJ1-1; D is possibly TRBD1 (5 bases). CDR3 length equals 13 residues. Germline V lookup: CDR1 SEHNR, CDR2 FQNEAQ (reference sequence). The V end was cut by 5 bases, the J end by 0 bases, with 7 bases between. The CDR3 loop is CASSPDMNTEAFF. CDR3 DNA: TGTGCCAGCAGCCCGGACATGAACACTGAAGCTTTCTTT.

This clonotype was observed at least ten times. This chain joins TRBV7-9 and TRBJ1-1; the D gene is possibly TRBD1 (6 bases). The V end was cut by 5 bases, the J end by 3 bases, with 10 bases between. This CDR3 spans 13 amino acids. Looked up from germline, CDR1 is SEHNR and CDR2 is FQNEAQ (reference sequence). The CDR3, as DNA: TGTGCCAGCAGCATCCCAGGGGACACTGAAGCTTTCTTT. Amino acid sequence: CASSIPGDTEAFF.

This clonotype has only a few counts. The junction and the germline gene differ at one end; a read error may be behind it. CDR3 protein: CVSRGQTSASRYEQYF. The CDR3 DNA follows: TGTGTCAGCCGCGGGCAGACTAGCGCCTCGAGGTACGAGCAGTACTTC. This chain joins TRBV7-4 and TRBJ2-7, with 8 bases that match TRBD2. CDR1 is SGHVT and CDR2 is SQSDAQ in the germline V gene. This CDR3 spans 16 amino acids.

This clonotype was found a few times. V is TRBV11-2 and J is TRBJ2-7; D is unresolved. There are 13 residues in the CDR3. The V end lost 0 bases, the J end lost 4 bases, and 7 bases lay between the germline ends. The germline V gene has CDR1 SGHAT and CDR2 FQNNGV. The CDR3 loop is CASSLDVPYEQYV. The CDR3 DNA sequence: TGTGCCAGCAGCTTAGATGTCCCTTACGAGCAGTACGTC.

The chain joins TRBV3-1 to TRBJ2-7; maybe TRBD1 (5 bases). This CDR3 is 14 amino acids long. Germline loops: CDR1 LGHDT, CDR2 YNNKEL (reference sequence). V was trimmed by 1 base and J by 4 bases, leaving 11 bases between them. CDR3 in DNA: TGTGCCAGCAGCCAAGGTGAACAGGCATACGAGCAGTACTTC. Translated, it gives CASSQGEQAYEQYF.

The rearrangement joins TRBV6-1 to TRBJ2-1; D might be TRBD2 (5 bases). The CDR3 sequence is 15 residues long. CDR1 and CDR2 (germline): MNHNS, SASEGT. V lost 0 bases to trimming and J lost 7 bases, with 13 bases between them. The CDR3, as DNA: TGTGCCAGCAGTGAAGCGTACGGAAGAGGGAATGAGCAGTTCTTC. Its protein product is CASSEAYGRGNEQFF.

The chain employs TRBV4-2 and TRBJ2-1; D uncertain. CDR3 length equals 17 residues. V lost 0 bases and J lost 0, with 12 bases in between. In germline, CDR1 is LGHNA, CDR2 YNFKEQ. The CDR3 nucleotides are TGTGCCAGCAGCCAAGATGGGTCCCAGAGCTCCTACAATGAGCAGTTCTTC. The encoded protein is CASSQDGSQSSYNEQFF.

This clonotype was seen at least ten times. This rearrangement joins TRBV6-5 to TRBJ2-7, with TRBD1 matching over 7 bases. CDR1 MNHEY and CDR2 SVGAGI come from the germline V gene. After removal of 6 bases from V and 3 bases from J, the junction contained 8 bases not matched to a gene. The CDR3 loop spans 14 amino acids. CDR3 protein: CASSFRQGYYEQYF. CDR3 DNA sequence: TGTGCCAGCAGCTTTCGACAGGGCTACTACGAGCAGTACTTC.

This clonotype has ten or more counts. This chain links TRBV7-2 with TRBJ2-1; 10 bases align to TRBD1. The CDR3 totals 20 residues. Germline trimming cut 4 bases from V and 0 bases from J; bases unmatched to any gene: 15. Germline values: CDR1 SGHTA, CDR2 FQGNSA. In DNA, the CDR3 is TGTGCCAGCAGCTCCCGGGACAGGGGACACCAAACGAGCTCCTACAATGAGCAGTTCTTC. Its protein is CASSSRDRGHQTSSYNEQFF.

The sample holds one count of this clonotype. Compared with germline, one end of the junction differs, possibly owing to a read error. This chain joins TRBV7-6 and TRBJ1-2; 7 bases are shared with TRBD1. Germline V gives CDR1 SGHVS, CDR2 FNYEAQ. The CDR3 has 14 residues. CDR3 bases: TGTGTCAGCAGTCCGACAGGGAGTCCCTATGGCTACACCTTC. Translated, it gives CVSSPTGSPYGYTF.

V is TRBV2 and J is TRBJ2-1; 11 nucleotides match TRBD2. The V gene end was trimmed by 2 bases and the J gene end by 9 bases; junction bases not matched to a gene: 6. There are 15 residues in the CDR3. Germline-derived CDR1 and CDR2 are SNHLY and FYNNEI. The CDR3 spells CASSETSGGRSEQFF. Here the CDR3 DNA reads TGTGCCAGCAGTGAAACTAGCGGGGGCCGTAGTGAGCAGTTCTTC.

Concerning this clonotype: Sequence at one end of the junction differs from germline and may be a read error. The CDR3 region is CASSSNRDSYNF. DNA of the CDR3: TGTGCCAGCAGTTCGAACAGGGATAGCTACAACTTC. The genes are TRBV6-2 or TRBV6-3 and TRBJ1-2, with a possible D match to TRBD1 (6 bases). Germline loops: CDR1 MNHEY, CDR2 SVGEGT. There are 12 residues in the CDR3.

This clonotype was counted at least ten times. The chain links TRBV10-3 to TRBJ1-2, with a tentative D call TRBD1 (5 bases). Germline loops: CDR1 ENHRY, CDR2 SYGVKD. Trimming removed 8 bases at V and 2 bases at J, with 12 bases between. This CDR3 has 13 amino acids. For the CDR3, the DNA is TGTGCCATCCATCGGGACGAAAACTATGGCTACACCTTC. Its translation is CAIHRDENYGYTF.

At least ten counts were recorded for this clonotype. The chain is built from TRBV7-6 and TRBJ2-1; no reliable D call. With 5 bases removed from V and 7 bases from J, the gap between germline ends came to 15 bases. This CDR3 has 14 residues. Per the germline V gene, CDR1 is SGHVS and CDR2 is FNYEAQ. The CDR3 DNA follows: TGTGCCAGCAGCATCTCATCCTTGGGGAATGAGCAGTTCTTC. It is translated as CASSISSLGNEQFF.

This clonotype was recorded a few times. The chain employs TRBV19 and TRBJ1-4; no firm D call. CDR1 LNHDA and CDR2 SQIVND come from the germline V gene (reference sequence). CDR3 length equals 15 residues. Between the trimmed V and J ends, which lost 3 bases and 0 bases, there was a span of 8 bases. CDR3 nucleotide sequence: TGTGCCAGTAGTATTCTAGCCGCAACTAATGAAAAACTGTTTTTT. This translates into CASSILAATNEKLFF.

About this clonotype itself: A much larger clone differs from this one at a single base, so this may be a read error. This sequence joins TRBV25-1 and TRBJ1-2, with TRBD1 as a possible D gene (6 bases). From germline, CDR1 is MGHDK and CDR2 SYGVNS. CDR3 length: 12 amino acids. Trimming shortened V by 7 bases and J by 10 bases, and 16 bases separated the two germline ends. The CDR3 nucleotides are TGTGCCAGCACACTAGCGGGGGGCGACTACACCTTC. Amino acid sequence: CASTLAGGDYTF.

CDR3 residues: CASSFDRDRGSDTQYF. CDR3 sequence (DNA): TGTGCCAGCAGCTTCGATCGGGACAGGGGATCGGATACGCAGTATTTT. The chain couples TRBV7-6 to TRBJ2-3; 10 positions match TRBD1. Germline-derived CDR1 and CDR2 are SGHVS and FNYEAQ. Trimming at V came to 3 bases and at J to 6 bases, leaving 9 bases not matched to a gene. This CDR3 is built from 16 residues.

This clonotype turned up a few times. J is TRBJ1-1 and V is TRBV11-2; perhaps TRBD1 as D (5 bases). V gave up 0 bases and J gave up 7 bases, with 21 bases separating them. This CDR3 contains 17 residues. CDR1 and CDR2 (germline): SGHAT, FQNNGV. The CDR3 nucleotides are TGTGCCAGCAGCTTAGAATGGGATTTCCGGGACGCAGATGAAGCTTTCTTT. It codes for CASSLEWDFRDADEAFF.

Notes on this clonotype: This sequence may be a read error, since a much larger clone differs from it by one base. The chain links TRBV7-9 to TRBJ1-2, with D maybe TRBD1 (5 bases). CDR3 length: 14 residues. Germline V gene data show CDR1 as SEHNR and CDR2 as FQNEAQ (reference sequence). Trimming left V 5 bases short and J 10 bases short, with 20 bases between. Here the CDR3 DNA reads TGTGCCAGCAGCGACACACGGGGGGAATGGGACTACACCTTC. This encodes CASSDTRGEWDYTF.

This clonotype was found many times. The junction departs from the called germline gene at one end, perhaps through a read error. This chain connects TRBV7-7 to TRBJ2-1, with 7 bases fitting TRBD2. The CDR3 loop spans 16 amino acids. The germline CDR1 and CDR2 sequences are SSHAT and FNYEAQ (reference sequence). CDR3 DNA sequence: TGTGCTAGCAGCCCGACTAGCCCGCCCTCCTACAATGAGCAGTTCTTC. It specifies CASSPTSPPSYNEQFF. Together with reference TRBV7-7 and TRBJ2-1, the CDR3 gives the full variable domain: GAGVSQSPRYKVTKRGQDVTLRCDPISSHATLYWYQQALGQGPEFLTYFNYEAQPDKSGLPSDRFSAERPEGSISTLTIQRTEQRDSAMYRCASSPTSPPSYNEQFFGPGTRLTVL.

CDR3 sequence (DNA): TGCAGTGCTAGAGATATCCGGGGGATCTCCTACGAGCAGTACGTC. This translates into CSARDIRGISYEQYV. The chain combines TRBV20-1 with TRBJ2-7, with D maybe TRBD2 (6 bases). V was pared by 0 bases and J by 0 bases, with 12 bases between. The CDR3 covers 15 residues. Germline V gene sequence: CDR1 DFQATT, CDR2 SNEGSKA (reference sequence).

Note on this clonotype: An end of the junction does not agree with germline; a read error may underlie this. The chain uses TRBV13 and TRBJ2-2; D possibly uses TRBD1 or TRBD2 (5 bases each). Germline loops: CDR1 PRHDT, CDR2 FYEKMQ (reference sequence). The CDR3 loop spans 14 amino acids. CDR3 amino acids: CGSSFEGPTGELFF. CDR3 nucleotide sequence: TGTGGCAGCAGCTTTGAGGGACCCACCGGGGAGCTGTTTTTT.

This clonotype came up once. The chain joins TRBV19 to TRBJ2-7, with TRBD2 matching over 9 bases. The germline V gene encodes CDR1 LNHDA and CDR2 SQIVND (reference sequence). The CDR3 sequence is 16 residues long. Trimming took 4 bases from V and 1 from J; bases not matched to a gene: 8. CDR3 DNA: TGTGCCAGTAGTAGGTCATGGCTAGCGGGGTCCTACGAGCAGTACTTC. Protein sequence: CASSRSWLAGSYEQYF.

Ten or more counts support this clonotype. This chain connects TRBV7-8 to TRBJ2-1; a possible D gene is TRBD1 (5 bases). With 2 bases removed from V and 1 base from J, the gap between germline ends came to 9 bases. This CDR3 has 15 residues. Germline V lookup: CDR1 SGHVS, CDR2 FQNEAQ. CDR3 sequence (DNA): TGTGCCAGCAGCTTACGACAGTCTTCCTACAATGAGCAGTTCTTC. The encoded protein is CASSLRQSSYNEQFF.

The chain couples TRBV29-1 to TRBJ1-1, with no clear D. The germline V gene has CDR1 SQVTM and CDR2 ANQGSEA. The CDR3 sequence is 13 residues long. V lost 0 bases and J 1 base, leaving 6 bases between the germline ends. In DNA, the CDR3 is TGCAGCGTTGAAGATCTAGGGAACACTGAAGCTTTCTTT. Its protein product is CSVEDLGNTEAFF.

This clonotype was seen repeatedly, ten times or more. This rearrangement joins TRBV14 to TRBJ2-7; D is ambiguous. The V end was cut by 1 base, the J end by 3 bases, with 10 bases between. CDR1 and CDR2 (germline): SGHDN, FVKESK. CDR3 size: 14 residues. CDR3 sequence reads: CASSQGDLNYEQYV. The CDR3 DNA reads TGTGCCAGCAGCCAAGGAGACCTTAACTACGAGCAGTACGTC.

To note about this clonotype: This is likely a read error, given that the CDR3 carries no conserved phenylalanine or tryptophan at its end. This chain connects TRBV29-1 to TRBJ2-3; the D is unclear. CDR3 length equals 10 residues. Per germline, CDR1 SQVTM and CDR2 ANQGSEA. Trimming took off 6 bases at V and 4 bases at J, with 5 bases between the two ends. CDR3 region: CSVRADTQYI. CDR3 sequence (DNA): TGCAGCGTAAGGGCAGATACGCAGTATATT.

This clonotype was picked up a small number of times. V gene TRBV20-1 combines with J gene TRBJ2-1; 8 bases align to TRBD2. V lost 0 bases, J lost 7 bases, and 11 bases stayed unmatched. This CDR3 contains 16 residues. Germline CDR1 and CDR2: DFQATT and SNEGSKA (reference sequence). The CDR3 protein is CSAREWAGLVLNEQFF. The CDR3 nucleotides are TGCAGTGCTAGAGAATGGGCGGGACTAGTGTTGAATGAGCAGTTCTTC.

This clonotype was seen a handful of times. This chain links TRBV6-5 with TRBJ2-1, with TRBD2 matching over 11 bases. Germline V gene data show CDR1 as MNHEY and CDR2 as SVGAGI. The CDR3 loop spans 16 amino acids. The V and J ends lost 0 bases and 9 bases, in that order; junction bases with no gene match: 7. CDR3 coding DNA: TGTGCCAGCAGTTACTCGCCTAGCGGGGGGTCAGCTGAGCAGTTCTTC. Translation gives CASSYSPSGGSAEQFF.

This clonotype was observed a few times. The V gene is TRBV4-1, the J gene TRBJ2-2; 9 bases match TRBD2. The ends lost 3 bases at V and 9 bases at J; junction bases unmatched: 5. This CDR3 contains 14 residues. Germline V gene sequence: CDR1 MGHRA, CDR2 YSYEKL. CDR3 bases: TGCGCCAGCAGCCAGACTAGCGGTCACCGGGAGCTGTTTTTT. Translation gives CASSQTSGHRELFF.